A selection of T cell receptor beta chains follows, all from one sample in a study of shared clonotypes between healthy human individuals. Assay: immunoSEQ multiplex PCR; the TCRdb copy retains only in-frame clones and omits some. The data contain 700,000 to 950,000 clones, about 96% of them singletons. Sequenced sample: naive CD8+ T cells sorted from blood. These receptors were obtained from a man aged 25-45 years in good health. Each CDR3 is given with its conserved first and last residue. D genes are given only for firm matches. Not every row has a clone size; where given, it reads once, few, many or a size class.

j_call,v_call,d_call,clone_size,cdr3_aa,cdr3_nt
TRBJ1-2,TRBV7-9,TRBD1,.,CASTTGGDRDGYTF,TGTGCCAGCACCACCGGAGGGGACAGAGATGGCTACACCTTC
TRBJ2-7,TRBV29-1,TRBD2,.,CSVDQLAGRSYEQYF,TGCAGCGTTGACCAACTAGCGGGACGCTCCTACGAGCAGTACTTC
TRBJ2-6,TRBV9,.,.,CASSDSRRSGANVLTF,TGTGCCAGCAGCGACAGCAGGCGCTCTGGGGCCAACGTCCTGACTTTC
TRBJ2-5,TRBV18,TRBD2,.,CASSPGLAGWSKETQYF,TGTGCCAGCTCACCGGGACTAGCGGGATGGAGTAAAGAGACCCAGTACTTC
TRBJ2-7,TRBV28,.,.,CASSGTLASYEQYF,TGTGCCAGTTCCGGGACACTTGCCTCCTACGAGCAGTACTTC
TRBJ2-5,TRBV7-9,TRBD1,once,CASSSTKITGQGIQETQYF,TGTGCCAGCAGCTCCACCAAAATAACGGGACAGGGAATACAAGAGACCCAGTACTTC
TRBJ1-2,TRBV10-3,.,.,CAISEAARGNNYGYTF,TGTGCCATCAGTGAGGCCGCTCGAGGGAATAACTACGGCTACACCTTC
TRBJ2-3,TRBV6-5,.,.,CASRDIEAQYF,TGTGCCAGCAGGGACATAGAGGCGCAGTATTTT
TRBJ1-2,TRBV14,TRBD1,.,CASSRTGGGGYGYTF,TGTGCCAGCAGCCGGACAGGGGGCGGTGGCTATGGCTACACCTTC
TRBJ1-5,TRBV7-6,.,.,CASSPGPVLPQHF,TGTGCCAGCAGTCCCGGACCTGTCCTACCCCAGCATTTT
TRBJ1-5,TRBV4-1,.,.,CASSQEGGGQNQPQHF,TGCGCCAGCAGCCAAGAGGGGGGGGGACAAAATCAGCCCCAGCATTTT
TRBJ2-5,TRBV6-1,.,.,CASPADVQETQYF,TGTGCCAGCCCGGCAGACGTCCAAGAGACCCAGTACTTC
TRBJ2-7,TRBV7-9,.,.,CASSPGGGYEQYF,TGTGCCAGCAGCCCCGGGGGAGGCTACGAGCAGTACTTC
TRBJ2-5,TRBV6-5,.,.,CASRSMGTQYF,TGTGCCAGCAGATCTATGGGGACCCAGTACTTC
TRBJ1-5,TRBV6-5,.,.,CASSLGTVGNQPQHF,TGTGCCAGCAGCCTTGGAACTGTTGGCAATCAGCCCCAGCATTTT
TRBJ2-6,TRBV7-9,TRBD1,.,CASIGRGQGSSGANVLTF,TGTGCCAGCATCGGAAGGGGACAGGGGAGCTCTGGGGCCAACGTCCTGACTTTC
TRBJ2-7,TRBV20-1,.,.,CSARVGGEQYF,TGCAGTGCTAGAGTGGGGGGAGAGCAGTACTTC
TRBJ2-6,TRBV8-2,.,.,CGIKLTQSRANVLTF,TGTGGCATAAAGCTCACACAAAGTCGGGCCAACGTCCTGACTTTC
TRBJ1-3,TRBV4-3,.,.,CASSQFVFSGNTIYF,TGCGCCAGCAGCCAATTCGTCTTCTCTGGAAACACCATATATTTT
TRBJ1-1,TRBV29-1,.,.,CSVEPRDQNTEAFF,TGCAGCGTTGAACCTCGGGACCAGAACACTGAAGCTTTCTTT
TRBJ2-7,TRBV11-2,.,.,CASSWGSGSYEQYF,TGTGCCAGCAGCTGGGGTTCGGGCTCCTACGAGCAGTACTTC
TRBJ2-5,TRBV7-6,.,.,CASSGLETQYF,TGTGCCAGCAGCGGATTAGAGACCCAGTACTTC